This T cell receptor (beta chain) was sequenced in a study of T cells in Graves' hyperthyroidism and ophthalmopathy. The table lists this clonotype with many counts. Antigen specificity is unknown. Overall study results and limits: Most clonotypes that expanded in the thyroid above 0.001 also showed up in blood.

Amplification yielded TCR beta CDR3 regions, with RNA transcripts as the source. The primer set for the first-round RT-PCR of the TCR CDR3 was HTBI. Each CDR3 protein is one row after TCRdb ran MiXCR on the multiplex PCR reads. Of 300,000 to 350,000 distinct CDR3 sequences in the sample, around 17% were seen once. The germline V gene has CDR1 SNHLY and CDR2 FYNNEI. The CDR3 runs to 12 residues. Trimming cost V 5 bases and J 7 bases, with 9 bases left between them. The study based diagnoses on clinical symptoms, serum thyroxine and TRAb, thyroid ultrasound and orbital computed tomography. The sequenced material came from blood. The source is a man aged 25 to 45 with Graves' hyperthyroidism. The genes are TRBV2 and TRBJ2-1; D is unclear. The CDR3 region has the DNA TGTGCCAGCAGTCCCTCTAGGAATGAGCAGTTCTTC. Translated, it gives CASSPSRNEQFF.